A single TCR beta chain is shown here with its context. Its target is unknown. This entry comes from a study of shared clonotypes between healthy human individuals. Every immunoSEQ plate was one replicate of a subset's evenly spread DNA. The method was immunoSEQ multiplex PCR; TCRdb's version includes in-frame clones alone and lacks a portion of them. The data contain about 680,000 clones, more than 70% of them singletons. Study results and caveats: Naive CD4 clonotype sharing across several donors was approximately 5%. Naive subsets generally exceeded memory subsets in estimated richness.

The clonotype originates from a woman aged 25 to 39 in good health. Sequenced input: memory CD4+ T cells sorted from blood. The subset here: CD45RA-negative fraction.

Here the CDR3 reads CASSVADNIAFF. CDR3 DNA sequence: TGTGCCAGCAGCGTAGCGGACAACATAGCTTTCTTT. The chain couples TRBV11-2 to TRBJ1-1; TRBD1 might be the D (5 bases). V lost 5 bases and J lost 10, with 14 bases in between. This CDR3 comprises 12 residues. From germline, CDR1 is SGHAT and CDR2 FQNNGV.